The present T cell receptor beta chain was sequenced within a study of T cells expressing NK-cell markers. Study summary: Sorted CD3+CD56+NKG2C+, CD3+CD56+NKG2C- and CD3+CD56-NKG2C+ T-cell subsets were beta-chain profiled. Whole-study results and caveats: In more than 5 donors, dominant CD3+CD56+NKG2C+ clones formed roughly 1.0-7.5% of CD8+ cells.

CDR1 is SGHRS and CDR2 is YFSETQ in the germline V gene. The CDR3 loop spans 14 amino acids. Worth noting for this clonotype: The antigen is not known.

Libraries used 5'RACE template switching adding universal primer site and UMIs. TCRdb reanalyzed the 5' RACE reads, giving one entry per CDR3 protein sequence and no DNA. This table lists about half a million distinct CDR3 sequences. V usage is TRBV5-1 and J usage is TRBJ1-1. The sequencing input was blood T cells: a sorted CD56 or NKG2C T cell subset, CD4+ or CD8+ T cells, or bulk PBMC T cells (not recorded which). The TCR originated in a woman in her 50s in good health. The CDR3 reads CASSPTYTERGAFF.